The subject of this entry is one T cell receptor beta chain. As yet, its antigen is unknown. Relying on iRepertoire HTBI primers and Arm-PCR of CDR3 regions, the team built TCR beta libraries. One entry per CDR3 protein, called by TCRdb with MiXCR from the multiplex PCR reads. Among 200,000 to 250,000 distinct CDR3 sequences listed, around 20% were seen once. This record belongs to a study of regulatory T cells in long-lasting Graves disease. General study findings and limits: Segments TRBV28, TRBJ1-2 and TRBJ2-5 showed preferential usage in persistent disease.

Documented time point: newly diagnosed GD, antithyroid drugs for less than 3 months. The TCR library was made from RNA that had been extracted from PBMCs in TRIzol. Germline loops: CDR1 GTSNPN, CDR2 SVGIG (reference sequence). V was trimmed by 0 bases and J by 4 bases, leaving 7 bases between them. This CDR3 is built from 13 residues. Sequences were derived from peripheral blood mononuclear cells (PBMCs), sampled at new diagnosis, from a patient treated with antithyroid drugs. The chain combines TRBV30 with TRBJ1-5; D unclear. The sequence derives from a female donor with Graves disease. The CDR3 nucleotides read TGTGCCTGGAGTGTAGTCCGGAATCAGCCCCAGCATTTT. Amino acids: CAWSVVRNQPQHF.